These 29 T cell receptor beta chains were all obtained from the same sample, sequenced in a study of regulatory T cells in long-lasting Graves disease listed by TCRdb under 2021. The receptor library was made with multiplex PCR. Sequenced using an Illumina HiSeq 4000. TCR beta libraries were built with iRepertoire HTBI primers and Arm-PCR amplification of CDR3 regions. TCRdb cleaned the public reads at Q25 with fastp, built clones with MiXCR and kept in-frame beta chains. All rows with the same CDR3 protein become a single entry with the most common DNA and genes. Present in this sample are around 450,000 distinct CDR3 sequences, about 22% of which were seen just once. Of the sample, roughly 6.9% falls within the top ten clones. Sample time point, as interpreted from the label and publication: persistent/refractory GD, antithyroid drugs over 5 years with positive TRAb. For both TCR sequencing and RNA sequencing, RNA was extracted from PBMCs using TRIzol.

Specimen: peripheral blood mononuclear cells (PBMCs), collected when the disease was refractory, from a patient treated with antithyroid drugs. Source of these receptors: a female donor with Graves disease.

This clonotype was recorded many times. This chain connects TRBV7-8 to TRBJ2-5; no clear D. CDR3 size: 14 residues. The germline CDR1 and CDR2 sequences are SGHVS and FQNEAQ. Between the trimmed V and J ends, which lost 5 bases and 2 bases, there was a span of 12 bases. The CDR3 here is CASSRNPQQETQYF. For the CDR3, the DNA is TGTGCCAGCAGCCGAAACCCCCAGCAAGAGACCCAGTACTTC.

The chain carries TRBV5-1 and TRBJ1-6; perhaps TRBD1 as D (6 bases). In germline, CDR1 is SGHRS, CDR2 YFSETQ. The CDR3 covers 16 residues. Trimming cost V 0 bases and J 9 bases, with 16 bases left between them. CDR3 residues: CASSLEQGGGSSPLHF. For the CDR3, the DNA is TGCGCCAGCAGCTTGGAACAGGGCGGCGGGAGTTCACCCCTCCACTTT.

The chain recombines TRBV5-1 with TRBJ2-1; D is possibly TRBD2 (5 bases). Germline loops: CDR1 SGHRS, CDR2 YFSETQ. The CDR3 runs to 15 residues. V was trimmed by 1 base and J by 5 bases, leaving 13 bases between them. The CDR3 sequence is CASSLRASFDNEQFF. The DNA of the CDR3 is TGCGCCAGCAGCTTGAGAGCTAGCTTCGACAATGAGCAGTTCTTC.

This clonotype was detected a few times. This chain connects TRBV18 to TRBJ1-2, with 7 bases identical to TRBD1. V shed 6 bases, J shed 4 bases, and the junction held 11 bases outside the gene matches. The CDR3 length is 15 residues. Germline V gene data show CDR1 as KGHSH and CDR2 as LQKENI. Here the CDR3 reads CASSGTAQGPYGYTF. As DNA, the CDR3 is TGTGCCAGCTCGGGGACAGCCCAAGGCCCCTATGGCTACACCTTC.

This clonotype was seen only once. This sequence joins TRBV14 and TRBJ1-1; D is uncertain. The CDR3 extends over 19 amino acids. Germline V gene data show CDR1 as SGHDN and CDR2 as FVKESK. V lost 0 bases and J lost 4, with 24 bases in between. The CDR3 here is CASSQDGEIGLKRSTEAFF. The CDR3 nucleotides are TGTGCCAGCAGCCAAGATGGCGAAATTGGACTGAAAAGGAGCACTGAAGCTTTCTTT. Using reference TRBV14 and TRBJ1-1 for the parts outside the CDR3, the full variable domain is EAGVTQFPSHSVIEKGQTVTLRCDPISGHDNLYWYRRVMGKEIKFLLHFVKESKQDESGMPNNRFLAERTGGTYSTLKVQPAELEDSGVYFCASSQDGEIGLKRSTEAFFGQGTRLTVV.

J is TRBJ2-3 and V is TRBV28, with 7 bases identical to TRBD2. J gave up 0 bases and V 4 bases, and 7 bases lay outside the gene matches. Germline CDR1 MDHEN, CDR2 SYDVKM. This CDR3 spans 16 amino acids. In DNA form, the CDR3 reads TGTGCCAGCAGTTACGGCGGGAGCACTAGCACAGATACGCAGTATTTT. Its protein is CASSYGGSTSTDTQYF.

This clonotype was counted ten times or more. The junction shows a germline mismatch at one end, possibly a read error. The chain links TRBV28 to TRBJ2-7; the D call may be TRBD1 or TRBD2 (6 bases each). The CDR3 is 14 residues long. The germline gives CDR1 MDHEN, CDR2 SYDVKM. CDR3 nucleotide sequence: TGTGTCAGCAGCCCTTCCGCCGAGGGGGGAGAGCAGTACTTC. The encoded protein is CVSSPSAEGGEQYF.

There are a few counts of this clonotype. This sequence joins TRBV24-1 and TRBJ2-5, with D perhaps TRBD1 or TRBD2 (5 bases each). Germline V gives CDR1 KGHDR, CDR2 SFDVKD. The CDR3 consists of 15 residues. V lost 1 base and J 2 bases, leaving 10 bases between the germline ends. The CDR3 protein is CATSDLIWGQETQYF. The CDR3, as DNA: TGTGCCACCAGTGATTTAATTTGGGGGCAAGAGACCCAGTACTTC.

The chain couples TRBV5-1 to TRBJ2-1; TRBD2 agrees at 8 bases. After removal of 1 base from V and 2 bases from J, the junction contained 5 bases not matched to a gene. Germline CDR1 and CDR2: SGHRS and YFSETQ. The CDR3 contains 16 residues. The CDR3 bases are TGCGCCAGCAGCTTGACAAGCGGGGGAACCTACAATGAGCAGTTCTTC. Protein: CASSLTSGGTYNEQFF.

Ten or more counts support this clonotype. The V call is TRBV28, the J call TRBJ1-5; 8 bases agree with TRBD1. The CDR3 loop spans 14 amino acids. The V segment lost 5 bases and the J segment 7 bases; nucleotides outside the gene matches: 7. Germline CDR1 and CDR2: MDHEN and SYDVKM. DNA for the CDR3: TGTGCCAGCAGTGACGGACAGGGTTGGCAGCCCCAGCATTTT. Protein sequence: CASSDGQGWQPQHF.

The chain recombines TRBV29-1 with TRBJ2-2; 8 bases agree with TRBD1. The CDR3 totals 15 residues. Germline lookup yields CDR1 SQVTM and CDR2 ANQGSEA. V lost 7 bases and J lost 0; bases outside the gene matches: 7. Written as DNA, the CDR3 is TGCAGCGCGTTGGGGACAGGATCGAACACCGGGGAGCTGTTTTTT. This codes for CSALGTGSNTGELFF.

In this sample, this clonotype turned up a few times. V usage is TRBV7-9 and J usage is TRBJ1-1; tentative D call: TRBD1 (5 bases). The CDR3 is 16 residues long. From germline, CDR1 is SEHNR and CDR2 FQNEAQ (reference sequence). Trimming stripped 5 bases from V and 4 bases from J, with 20 bases between. The CDR3 DNA reads TGTGCCAGCAGCCACCTGGACTACAGGTCCGGCACTGAAGCTTTCTTT. Amino acids: CASSHLDYRSGTEAFF.

Concerning this clonotype: A read error is possible here, since a much larger clone lies one base away. CDR3 nucleotide sequence: TGTGCCAGCAGTGAAGGGATCAGGTGGGGGGTCGTGACCGGGGAGCTGGTTTTT. This encodes CASSEGIRWGVVTGELVF. The V call is TRBV2, the J call TRBJ2-2, with D tentatively TRBD2 (6 bases). Germline V gives CDR1 SNHLY, CDR2 FYNNEI. CDR3 length: 18 amino acids.

Ten or more counts support this clonotype. The chain carries TRBV28 and TRBJ2-7; a possible D gene is TRBD2 (5 bases). CDR1 and CDR2 from the germline V gene are MDHEN and SYDVKM. The CDR3 covers 16 residues. V lost 2 bases and J 7 bases, leaving 21 bases between the germline ends. CDR3 sequence: CASSLAPLGPGGEQYF. In nucleotides, the CDR3 is TGTGCCAGCAGTTTAGCCCCGTTAGGCCCAGGCGGGGAGCAGTACTTC.

This clonotype was observed at least ten times. V gene TRBV27 combines with J gene TRBJ2-5; 8 bases align to TRBD2. After removal of 4 bases from V and 5 bases from J, the junction contained 9 bases not matched to a gene. Germline V gene sequence: CDR1 MNHEY, CDR2 SMNVEV (reference sequence). This CDR3 spans 15 amino acids. The CDR3 spells CASSSRGGQGETQYF. Here the CDR3 DNA reads TGTGCCAGCAGTTCCCGGGGGGGCCAAGGGGAGACCCAGTACTTC.

This clonotype appeared many times. The V and J genes are TRBV6-2 or TRBV6-3 and TRBJ2-7; no reliable D call. Trimming pared 0 bases from V and 0 bases from J, leaving 6 bases between. Per germline, CDR1 MNHEY and CDR2 SVGEGT. There are 14 residues in the CDR3. The CDR3 sequence: CASSYSANSYEQYF. As DNA, the CDR3 is TGTGCCAGCAGTTACTCGGCTAACTCCTACGAGCAGTACTTC.

Only a few counts were recorded for this clonotype. The gene calls are TRBV6-9 and TRBJ2-5; D assignment may be TRBD1 or TRBD2 (5 bases each). The CDR3 covers 13 residues. Germline values: CDR1 MNHGY, CDR2 SVAAGI. Trimming took 4 bases from V and 4 from J, leaving 10 bases between them. The CDR3 loop reads CASSSGALETQYF. For the CDR3, the DNA is TGTGCCAGCAGTTCCGGGGCCTTAGAGACCCAGTACTTC.

This clonotype has just a few counts. The chain's CDR3 is CASSPGTDSAHEQYF. CDR3 coding DNA: TGTGCCAGCTCGCCCGGGACAGACTCTGCCCACGAGCAGTACTTC. This chain connects TRBV18 to TRBJ2-7; TRBD1 matches at 7 bases. Germline trimming cut 6 bases from V and 5 bases from J; bases unmatched to any gene: 13. From germline, CDR1 is KGHSH and CDR2 LQKENI. This CDR3 has 15 residues.

This clonotype has ten or more counts. The chain employs TRBV29-1 and TRBJ1-1, with a tentative D call TRBD1 (6 bases). The V end lost 6 bases, the J end lost 5 bases, and 19 bases lay between the germline ends. The CDR3 is made up of 14 amino acids. Germline assignment: CDR1 SQVTM and CDR2 ANQGSEA. In DNA, the CDR3 is TGCAGCGTGCAACGACAGGTTTTGGGGACTGAAGCTTTCTTT. Translating it yields CSVQRQVLGTEAFF.

This clonotype appeared many times. The chain combines TRBV27 with TRBJ1-3, with a weak D call TRBD1 (6 bases). V was cut by 7 bases and J by 9 bases, with 16 bases left in between. Germline-derived CDR1 and CDR2 are MNHEY and SMNVEV (reference sequence). CDR3 length equals 13 residues. The CDR3 loop reads CASTAQLGGTIYF. CDR3 DNA sequence: TGTGCCAGCACCGCTCAGTTAGGGGGCACCATATATTTT.

This chain links TRBV12-3 or TRBV12-4 with TRBJ1-6; no clear D. This CDR3 spans 14 amino acids. Trimming removed 11 bases at V and 7 bases at J, with 18 bases between. The CDR3 protein is CASWAGGWNSPLHF. DNA of the CDR3: TGTGCCTCTTGGGCAGGTGGGTGGAATTCACCCCTCCACTTT.

In this sample, this clonotype turned up many times. The DNA for the CDR3 is TGTGCCAGCCAGACAGGGACAGGGGGAAATTCACCCCTCCACTTT. Amino acid sequence: CASQTGTGGNSPLHF. The gene calls are TRBV28 and TRBJ1-6; TRBD1 agrees at 11 bases. With 8 bases clipped from V and 7 bases from J, the junction kept 7 bases outside the gene matches. CDR3 length equals 15 residues. CDR1 and CDR2 (germline): MDHEN, SYDVKM. Looking up the rest from reference TRBV28 and TRBJ1-6 gives the full variable domain: DVKVTQSSRYLVKRTGEKVFLECVQDMDHENMFWYRQDPGLGLRLIYFSYDVKMKEKGDIPEGYSVSREKKERFSLILESASTNQTSMYLCASQTGTGGNSPLHFGNGTRLTVT.

This rearrangement joins TRBV19 to TRBJ1-4; a weak D match, TRBD1 (5 bases). In germline, CDR1 is LNHDA, CDR2 SQIVND (reference sequence). The V gene lost 5 bases and the J gene lost 5 bases, with 15 bases spanning the gap. This CDR3 region has 15 residues. CDR3 DNA sequence: TGTGCCAGTAGTTCCGGGGCCCTGCAGAATGAAAAACTGTTTTTT. Its protein product is CASSSGALQNEKLFF. Looking up the rest from reference TRBV19 and TRBJ1-4 gives the full variable domain: DGGITQSPKYLFRKEGQNVTLSCEQNLNHDAMYWYRQDPGQGLRLIYYSQIVNDFQKGDIAEGYSVSREKKESFPLTVTSAQKNPTAFYLCASSSGALQNEKLFFGSGTQLSVL.

This clonotype was seen at least ten times. The chain is built from TRBV7-2 and TRBJ2-7, with a possible D match to TRBD2 (5 bases). Per the germline V gene, CDR1 is SGHTA and CDR2 is FQGNSA. The CDR3 is made up of 14 amino acids. Trimming cost V 5 bases and J 2 bases, with 13 bases left between them. This CDR3 is CASSHSGLAYEQYF. In nucleotides, the CDR3 is TGTGCCAGCAGCCACTCTGGACTTGCCTACGAGCAGTACTTC. Drawing the rest from reference TRBV7-2 and TRBJ2-7, the complete variable domain is GAGVSQSPSNKVTEKGKDVELRCDPISGHTALYWYRQSLGQGLEFLIYFQGNSAPDKSGLPSDRFSAERTGGSVSTLTIQRTQQEDSAVYLCASSHSGLAYEQYFGPGTRLTVT.

This clonotype was detected ten times or more. The CDR3 region is CASSYSFRDQPQHF. CDR3 coding DNA: TGTGCCAGCAGTTACTCTTTTCGGGATCAGCCCCAGCATTTT. This rearrangement joins TRBV6-5 to TRBJ1-5; D gene uncertain. CDR3 length equals 14 residues. V lost 0 bases, J lost 5 bases, and 8 bases lay in between. CDR1 is MNHEY and CDR2 is SVGAGI in the germline V gene.

This chain links TRBV6-1 with TRBJ2-7; D might be TRBD2 (6 bases). The V gene lost 8 bases and the J gene lost 2 bases, with 16 bases spanning the gap. The CDR3 is made up of 14 amino acids. Germline CDR1 reads MNHNS; CDR2 reads SASEGT. Here the CDR3 reads CASFGDSTTYEQYF. The CDR3, as DNA: TGTGCCAGCTTCGGGGACTCAACAACCTACGAGCAGTACTTC.

The chain uses TRBV12-3 or TRBV12-4 and TRBJ2-3; 15 positions agree with TRBD2. After removal of 6 bases from V and 2 bases from J, the junction contained 15 bases not matched to a gene. There are 20 residues in the CDR3. CDR3 bases: TGTGCCAGCAGCTCCTACTCAAGGGGACTAGCGGGGGGCAACACAGATACGCAGTATTTT. It encodes CASSSYSRGLAGGNTDTQYF.

This clonotype was seen a few times. The chain links TRBV15 to TRBJ1-5; D is uncertain. The CDR3 is made up of 13 amino acids. The V and J ends lost 4 bases and 5 bases respectively, with 9 bases between them. Germline CDR1 LNHNV, CDR2 YYDKDF (reference sequence). CDR3 loop: CATSTRPHQPQHF. The CDR3 DNA reads as TGTGCCACCAGCACGAGGCCGCATCAGCCCCAGCATTTT.

The chain employs TRBV6-1 and TRBJ1-1, with TRBD1 identical over 11 bases. The J segment lost 3 bases and the V segment lost 6 bases, leaving 9 bases of the junction unmatched. The CDR3 consists of 16 residues. Germline values: CDR1 MNHNS, CDR2 SASEGT. CDR3 in DNA: TGTGCCAGCAGCACTGGACAGGGGGCATGGGACACTGAAGCTTTCTTT. Its translation is CASSTGQGAWDTEAFF.